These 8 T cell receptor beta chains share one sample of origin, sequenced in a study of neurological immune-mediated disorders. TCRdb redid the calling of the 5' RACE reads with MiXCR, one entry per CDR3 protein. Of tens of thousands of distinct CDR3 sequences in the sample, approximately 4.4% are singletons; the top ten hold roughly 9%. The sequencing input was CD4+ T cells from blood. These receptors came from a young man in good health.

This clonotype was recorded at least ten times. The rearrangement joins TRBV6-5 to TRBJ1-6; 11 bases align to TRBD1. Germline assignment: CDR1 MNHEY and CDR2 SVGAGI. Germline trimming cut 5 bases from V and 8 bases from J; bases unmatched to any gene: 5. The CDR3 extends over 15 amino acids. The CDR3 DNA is TGTGCCAGCAGTCCCCCGGGACAGGGGGATTCACCCCTCCACTTT. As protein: CASSPPGQGDSPLHF.

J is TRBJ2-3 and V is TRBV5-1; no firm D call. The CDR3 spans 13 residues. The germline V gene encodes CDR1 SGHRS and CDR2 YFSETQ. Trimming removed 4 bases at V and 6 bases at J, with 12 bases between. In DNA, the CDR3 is TGCGCCAGCAGCACATGGGGATCGGATACGCAGTATTTT. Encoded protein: CASSTWGSDTQYF.

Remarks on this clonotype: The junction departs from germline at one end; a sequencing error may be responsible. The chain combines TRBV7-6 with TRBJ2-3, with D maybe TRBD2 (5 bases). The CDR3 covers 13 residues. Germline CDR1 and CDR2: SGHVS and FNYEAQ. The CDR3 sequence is CVSSGYIGDTQYF. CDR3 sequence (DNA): TGTGTCAGCAGCGGTTATATTGGAGATACGCAGTATTTT. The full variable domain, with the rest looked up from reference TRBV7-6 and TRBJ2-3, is GAGVSQSPRYKVTKRGQDVALRCDPISGHVSLYWYRQALGQGPEFLTYFNYEAQQDKSGLPNDRFSAERPEGSISTLTIQRTEQRDSAMYRCVSSGYIGDTQYFGPGTRLTVL.

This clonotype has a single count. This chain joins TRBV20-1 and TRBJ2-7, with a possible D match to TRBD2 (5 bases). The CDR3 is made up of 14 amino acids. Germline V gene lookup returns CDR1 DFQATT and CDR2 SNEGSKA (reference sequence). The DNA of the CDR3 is TGCAGCGCCGACCGGACTTCAATTCCCTACGAGCAGTACTTC. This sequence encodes CSADRTSIPYEQYF.

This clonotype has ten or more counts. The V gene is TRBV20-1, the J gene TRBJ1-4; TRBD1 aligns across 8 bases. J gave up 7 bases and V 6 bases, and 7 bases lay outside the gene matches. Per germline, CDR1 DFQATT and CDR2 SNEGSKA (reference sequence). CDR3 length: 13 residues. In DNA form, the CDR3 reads TGCAGTGCCAAATCAGGGGGCCTTGAAAAACTGTTTTTT. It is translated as CSAKSGGLEKLFF.

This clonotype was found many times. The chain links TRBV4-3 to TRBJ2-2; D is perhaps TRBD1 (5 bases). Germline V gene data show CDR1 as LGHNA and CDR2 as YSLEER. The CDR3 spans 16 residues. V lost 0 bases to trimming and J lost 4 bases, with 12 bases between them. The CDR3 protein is CASSQETRAVTGELFF. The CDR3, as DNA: TGCGCCAGCAGCCAAGAGACCAGGGCGGTCACCGGGGAGCTGTTTTTT.

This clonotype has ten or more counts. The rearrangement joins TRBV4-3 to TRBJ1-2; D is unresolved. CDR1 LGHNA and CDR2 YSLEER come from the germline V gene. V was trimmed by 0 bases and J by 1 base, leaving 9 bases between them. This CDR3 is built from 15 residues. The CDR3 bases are TGCGCCAGCAGCCAAGAACCCCTCGTTAACTATGGCTACACCTTC. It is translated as CASSQEPLVNYGYTF.

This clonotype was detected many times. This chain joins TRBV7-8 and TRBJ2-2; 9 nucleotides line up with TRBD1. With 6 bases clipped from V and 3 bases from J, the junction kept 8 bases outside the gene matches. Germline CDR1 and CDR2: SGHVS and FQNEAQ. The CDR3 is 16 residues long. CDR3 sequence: CASSTPRTGDTGELFF. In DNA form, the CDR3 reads TGTGCCAGCAGTACCCCTCGGACAGGGGACACCGGGGAGCTGTTTTTT.